The 30 T cell receptor beta chains in this list originate from one sample, sequenced in a study of cytotoxic CD8 clonotypes in ibrutinib-treated CLL. Data came from immunoSEQ multiplex PCR; TCRdb stores just in-frame clones and leaves some out. The sample lists some 19,000 clones, 81% occurring once. The sample consisted of PBMCs, taken before ibrutinib treatment. The origin of the receptors is a human donor with chronic lymphocytic leukemia.

The chain recombines TRBV11-1 with TRBJ2-5; possibly TRBD1 or TRBD2 for D (6 bases each). CDR3 length: 15 residues. Germline V gene lookup returns CDR1 SGHAT and CDR2 FQDESV (reference sequence). Trimming took 3 bases from V and 2 from J, leaving 13 bases between them. CDR3 residues: CASSFFGGGQETQYF. The CDR3, as DNA: TGTGCCAGCAGCTTCTTTGGAGGGGGGCAAGAGACCCAGTACTTC.

The chain carries TRBV7-2 and TRBJ1-4, with TRBD1 as a possible D gene (5 bases). The CDR3 contains 15 residues. The V gene lost 1 base and the J gene lost 8 bases, with 14 bases spanning the gap. Per germline, CDR1 SGHTA and CDR2 FQGNSA. The CDR3 sequence is CASSLVGAGREKLFF. The CDR3 DNA follows: TGTGCCAGCAGCTTAGTTGGGGCAGGCAGGGAAAAACTGTTTTTT. Looking up the rest from reference TRBV7-2 and TRBJ1-4 gives the full variable domain: GAGVSQSPSNKVTEKGKDVELRCDPISGHTALYWYRQSLGQGLEFLIYFQGNSAPDKSGLPSDRFSAERTGGSVSTLTIQRTQQEDSAVYLCASSLVGAGREKLFFGSGTQLSVL.

V and J are TRBV9 and TRBJ1-2; D is uncertain. Germline values: CDR1 SGDLS, CDR2 YYNGEE. CDR3 length equals 13 residues. V was cut by 3 bases and J by 0 bases, with 6 bases left in between. The CDR3 region is CASSASANYGYTF. CDR3 bases: TGTGCCAGCAGCGCTTCAGCTAACTATGGCTACACCTTC.

This clone was observed once. V gene TRBV5-4 combines with J gene TRBJ1-6, with 7 nucleotides matching TRBD1. This CDR3 has 15 amino acids. In germline, CDR1 is SGHNT, CDR2 YYREEE (reference sequence). V gave up 3 bases and J gave up 7 bases; unmatched junction bases: 7. The CDR3 sequence is CASSSLQGSNSPLHF. The CDR3 DNA follows: TGTGCCAGCAGCTCATTACAGGGGTCGAATTCACCCCTCCACTTT.

The chain is built from TRBV9 and TRBJ1-6; D gene unclear. Germline CDR1 is SGDLS and CDR2 is YYNGEE. Trimming left V 0 bases short and J 5 bases short, with 9 bases between. The CDR3 spans 15 residues. The CDR3 DNA reads as TGTGCCAGCAGCGTAGGGAACGGGAATAATTCACCCCTCCACTTT. It specifies CASSVGNGNNSPLHF.

The chain is built from TRBV19 and TRBJ1-5, with 7 bases aligning to TRBD1. V lost 5 bases to trimming and J lost 2 bases; unmatched junction nucleotides: 12. The CDR3 has 17 residues. CDR1 is LNHDA, CDR2 SQIVND, per germline (reference sequence). The CDR3 bases are TGTGCCAGTAGTTTCAGGGGGGCGAACGTCGGCAATCAGCCCCAGCATTTT. This encodes CASSFRGANVGNQPQHF.

J is TRBJ2-7 and V is TRBV19; 13 positions match TRBD2. The CDR3 extends over 15 amino acids. Germline-derived CDR1 and CDR2 are LNHDA and SQIVND (reference sequence). V lost 5 bases, J lost 2 bases, and 3 bases stayed unmatched. CDR3 in amino acids: CASSAGLAGAYEQYF. The CDR3 bases are TGTGCCAGTAGTGCCGGACTAGCGGGAGCCTACGAGCAGTACTTC.

The V and J genes are TRBV7-8 and TRBJ1-6; 8 bases are shared with TRBD1. Per germline, CDR1 SGHVS and CDR2 FQNEAQ. V was pared by 3 bases and J by 6 bases, with 1 base of the junction left unmatched. The CDR3 is 14 amino acids. The CDR3 protein is CASSFGQGNSPLHF. In nucleotides, the CDR3 is TGTGCCAGCAGCTTTGGACAGGGTAATTCACCCCTCCACTTT.

The CDR3 here is CASSLTGISNTGELFF. CDR3 coding DNA: TGTGCCAGCAGCCTAACAGGGATTTCGAACACCGGGGAGCTGTTTTTT. The chain combines TRBV13 with TRBJ2-2, with a possible D match to TRBD1 (6 bases). CDR3 length equals 16 residues. Between the trimmed V and J ends, which lost 5 bases and 0 bases, there was a span of 13 bases. CDR1 and CDR2 (germline): PRHDT, FYEKMQ (reference sequence).

The rearrangement joins TRBV2 to TRBJ2-1, with D uncertain. In germline, CDR1 is SNHLY, CDR2 FYNNEI. The CDR3 covers 13 residues. V shed 0 bases and J shed 7 bases, with 7 bases lying between them. DNA of the CDR3: TGTGCCAGCAGTGAAGCATCAAGGAATGAGCAGTTCTTC. It codes for CASSEASRNEQFF.

The V and J genes are TRBV5-1 and TRBJ2-7; TRBD2 agrees at 11 bases. The trim removed 1 base at V and 1 base at J, leaving 1 base unmatched. The CDR3 runs 15 residues. Germline CDR1 SGHRS, CDR2 YFSETQ. This CDR3 is CASSLWTSGSYEQYF. CDR3 nucleotides: TGCGCCAGCAGCTTGTGGACTAGCGGGTCCTACGAGCAGTACTTC.

This clone showed up just once. The chain uses TRBV7-9 and TRBJ2-5; the D is unclear. There are 12 residues in the CDR3. Trimming stripped 1 base from V and 5 bases from J, with 5 bases between. The germline V gene encodes CDR1 SEHNR and CDR2 FQNEAQ (reference sequence). CDR3 in amino acids: CASSLVEETQYF. For the CDR3, the DNA is TGTGCCAGCAGCTTAGTAGAGGAGACCCAGTACTTC. Looking up the rest from reference TRBV7-9 and TRBJ2-5 gives the full variable domain: DTGVSQNPRHKITKRGQNVTFRCDPISEHNRLYWYRQTLGQGPEFLTYFQNEAQLEKSRLLSDRFSAERPKGSFSTLEIQRTEQGDSAMYLCASSLVEETQYFGPGTRLLVL.

The V call is TRBV7-9, the J call TRBJ1-2; D perhaps matches TRBD1 (6 bases). Looked up from germline, CDR1 is SEHNR and CDR2 is FQNEAQ (reference sequence). The V and J ends lost 4 bases and 11 bases respectively, with 17 bases between them. This CDR3 has 13 amino acids. The CDR3 region has the DNA TGTGCCAGCAGCTCGGACAGTGGAGCCCAATACACCTTC. Translating gives CASSSDSGAQYTF.

The chain recombines TRBV5-1 with TRBJ1-6; 7 bases agree with TRBD1. There are 14 residues in the CDR3. CDR1 SGHRS and CDR2 YFSETQ come from the germline V gene. Trimming cost V 4 bases and J 6 bases; bases outside gene matches: 4. CDR3: CASSGGQLNSPLHF. In DNA, the CDR3 is TGCGCCAGCAGCGGGGGACAGCTTAATTCACCCCTCCACTTT.

This clone occurred once. This sequence joins TRBV7-6 and TRBJ1-1; weak D call: TRBD1 (5 bases). In germline, CDR1 is SGHVS, CDR2 FNYEAQ. V lost 3 bases and J lost 1, with 12 bases in between. This CDR3 contains 15 residues. CDR3 amino acids: CASSFCGHTNTEAFF. Here the CDR3 DNA reads TGTGCCAGCAGCTTCTGCGGACACACGAACACTGAAGCTTTCTTT. Supplemented by reference TRBV7-6 and TRBJ1-1, the full variable domain reads GAGVSQSPRYKVTKRGQDVALRCDPISGHVSLYWYRQALGQGPEFLTYFNYEAQQDKSGLPNDRFSAERPEGSISTLTIQRTEQRDSAMYRCASSFCGHTNTEAFFGQGTRLTVV.

The V call is TRBV13, the J call TRBJ2-7; TRBD1 matches 10 bases. The germline CDR1 and CDR2 sequences are PRHDT and FYEKMQ (reference sequence). The V gene end was trimmed by 0 bases and the J gene end by 2 bases; junction bases not matched to a gene: 1. CDR3 length: 15 amino acids. Here the CDR3 DNA reads TGTGCCAGCAGCTTAGGGGACAGGGGGACCTACGAGCAGTACTTC. Amino acids: CASSLGDRGTYEQYF. Based on the CDR3 plus reference TRBV13 and TRBJ2-7, the full variable domain is AAGVIQSPRHLIKEKRETATLKCYPIPRHDTVYWYQQGPGQDPQFLISFYEKMQSDKGSIPDRFSAQQFSDYHSELNMSSLELGDSALYFCASSLGDRGTYEQYFGPGTRLTVT.

The count of this clone is one. This chain connects TRBV5-5 to TRBJ2-3; D gene ambiguous. The V and J ends lost 4 bases and 6 bases respectively, with 15 bases between them. Germline CDR1 is SGHKS and CDR2 is YYEKEE (reference sequence). There are 14 residues in the CDR3. Written as DNA, the CDR3 is TGTGCCAGCAGCCCATCCCCGATTGTGGATACGCAGTATTTT. This codes for CASSPSPIVDTQYF.

In DNA, the CDR3 is TGTGCCAGCAGTTTATCGGGACAGGGGATGGGCGAGCAGTACTTC. It encodes CASSLSGQGMGEQYF. The chain employs TRBV27 and TRBJ2-7; 10 bases are shared with TRBD1. V shed 0 bases, J shed 6 bases, and the junction held 5 bases outside the gene matches. The CDR3 totals 15 residues. The germline V gene has CDR1 MNHEY and CDR2 SMNVEV (reference sequence).

V and J are TRBV9 and TRBJ1-2; possibly TRBD1 for D (6 bases). This CDR3 spans 15 amino acids. Germline-derived CDR1 and CDR2 are SGDLS and YYNGEE. The germline V and J ends were trimmed by 0 bases and 8 bases, with 17 bases remaining between them. The DNA of the CDR3 is TGTGCCAGCAGCGTAGCCCCCCAGTCCAGGGGAGGCTACACCTTC. Translation gives CASSVAPQSRGGYTF.

This sequence joins TRBV6-6 and TRBJ2-3, with 9 bases aligning to TRBD2. Unmatched junction bases numbered 4, after V lost 6 bases and J lost 6 bases. The germline V gene has CDR1 MNHNY and CDR2 SVGAGI (reference sequence). This CDR3 spans 13 amino acids. CDR3 nucleotides: TGTGCCAGCAGGGCGGGGGGGCCGGATACGCAGTATTTT. Encoded protein: CASRAGGPDTQYF.

This chain joins TRBV30 and TRBJ1-5; D ambiguous. Germline assignment: CDR1 GTSNPN and CDR2 SVGIG (reference sequence). The CDR3 contains 15 residues. V was pared by 4 bases and J by 0 bases, with 13 bases between. Here the CDR3 DNA reads TGTGCCTGGACTACGAGAGGTTATAGCAATCAGCCCCAGCATTTT. Translation gives CAWTTRGYSNQPQHF. Filled out from reference TRBV30 and TRBJ1-5, the complete variable domain reads SQTIHQWPATLVQPVGSPLSLECTVEGTSNPNLYWYRQAAGRGLQLLFYSVGIGQISSEVPQNLSASRPQDRQFILSSKKLLLSDSGFYLCAWTTRGYSNQPQHFGDGTRLSIL.

The rearrangement links TRBV27 to TRBJ1-4; TRBD1 aligns across 7 bases. Germline V CDR1 and CDR2: MNHEY, SMNVEV (reference sequence). The junction had 9 bases not matched to a gene; V was cut back by 4 bases and J by 7 bases. There are 15 residues in the CDR3. Written as DNA, the CDR3 is TGTGCCAGCAGTTCAGACAGGGTTAGGGGTGAAAAACTGTTTTTT. Translation: CASSSDRVRGEKLFF.

The chain links TRBV4-1 to TRBJ1-4; the D gene is possibly TRBD1 (5 bases). CDR3 length: 15 residues. The V end was cut by 4 bases, the J end by 3 bases, with 12 bases between. The germline V gene encodes CDR1 MGHRA and CDR2 YSYEKL. CDR3 sequence: CASSPPGRPNEKLFF. CDR3 DNA sequence: TGCGCCAGCAGCCCCCCGGGACGGCCTAATGAAAAACTGTTTTTT.

The rearrangement links TRBV7-6 to TRBJ2-1; D gene uncertain. With 3 bases removed from V and 10 bases from J, the gap between germline ends came to 16 bases. This CDR3 is built from 14 residues. Germline V lookup: CDR1 SGHVS, CDR2 FNYEAQ. The DNA of the CDR3 is TGTGCCAGCAGCTTGGGGTCTCCAATTCCGGAGCAGTTCTTC. Translated: CASSLGSPIPEQFF.

The chain is built from TRBV5-1 and TRBJ2-1; D possibly corresponds to TRBD2 (5 bases). Germline V gene data show CDR1 as SGHRS and CDR2 as YFSETQ. The CDR3 spans 12 residues. V was shortened by 6 bases and J by 9 bases, with 13 bases between the two germline ends. CDR3 bases: TGCGCCAGCACCCGGGATACCGGTGAGCAGTTCTTC. Its protein is CASTRDTGEQFF.

This chain joins TRBV28 and TRBJ1-2, with 9 positions matching TRBD1. CDR1 MDHEN and CDR2 SYDVKM come from the germline V gene. The CDR3 consists of 15 residues. Trimming took 5 bases from V and 2 from J; bases not matched to a gene: 6. In DNA form, the CDR3 reads TGTGCCAGCAGTGGCGGGACAGGGTTAAACTATGGCTACACCTTC. Protein sequence: CASSGGTGLNYGYTF.

This clone was seen more than once but under ten times. The V and J genes are TRBV30 and TRBJ1-2; a possible D gene is TRBD1 (5 bases). V was trimmed by 1 base and J by 3 bases, leaving 15 bases between them. Germline CDR1 is GTSNPN and CDR2 is SVGIG (reference sequence). The length of the CDR3 is 15 residues. The CDR3 sequence: CAWSAPGRRHYGYTF. Written as DNA, the CDR3 is TGTGCCTGGAGTGCACCAGGGAGGCGCCACTATGGCTACACCTTC.

This clone was detected only a few times. The chain joins TRBV4-1 to TRBJ1-1; the match to TRBD1 covers 8 bases. This CDR3 is built from 14 residues. CDR1 and CDR2 (germline): MGHRA, YSYEKL. With V trimmed by 7 bases and J by 0 bases, 4 bases remained unmatched. The DNA of the CDR3 is TGCGCCAGCACTGGACAGGGCGTGAACACTGAAGCTTTCTTT. Protein sequence: CASTGQGVNTEAFF.

Here the CDR3 DNA reads TGTGCCAGCGGGCAGTCGGGCACAGATACGCAGTATTTT. Translating it yields CASGQSGTDTQYF. The chain links TRBV25-1 to TRBJ2-3; D is unresolved. V was trimmed by 8 bases and J by 1 base, leaving 10 bases between them. Germline V gene data show CDR1 as MGHDK and CDR2 as SYGVNS. The CDR3 is 13 residues long.

The rearrangement joins TRBV7-2 to TRBJ2-7, with D maybe TRBD1 (6 bases). V was clipped by 4 bases and J by 2 bases, with 12 bases between them. The CDR3 covers 14 residues. Germline CDR1 SGHTA, CDR2 FQGNSA. The CDR3 loop is CASSSRGRPYEQYF. CDR3 nucleotides: TGTGCCAGCAGCTCCAGGGGAAGACCCTACGAGCAGTACTTC.